A selection of T cell receptor beta chains follows, all from one sample in a study of cytomegalovirus exposure and HLA in healthy donors. Repertoires were generated with immunoSEQ multiplex PCR, while TCRdb's copy carries only in-frame clones and drops some. Seen here are 100,000 to 120,000 clones, over 75% observed once, and the top ten hold around 2.5%. The sequencing input was PBMCs. The origin of the receptors is a woman aged 18-29 years in good health and CMV-seronegative. Both conserved end residues are part of each CDR3. Each record gives: CDR3 protein, CDR3 DNA, V gene, J gene, CDR3 length, clone size, D gene. D genes are given only for firm matches. A clone size is listed for some rows: how often the clone was seen (once, few, many), or a class if it is expanded.

CATGTVPQETQYF	TGCGCCACCGGGACAGTTCCTCAAGAGACCCAGTACTTC	TRBV5-1	TRBJ2-5	13	NA	TRBD1
CASSLDRNYGYTF	TGTGCCAGCAGCCTCGACAGGAACTATGGCTACACCTTC	TRBV11-2	TRBJ1-2	13	NA	NA
CASSQELQQGTDTQYF	TGTGCCAGCAGCCAAGAGCTGCAACAGGGTACAGATACGCAGTATTTT	TRBV4-2	TRBJ2-3	16	NA	NA
CASSLGGTDTQYF	TGTGCCAGCAGCTTAGGAGGCACAGATACGCAGTATTTT	TRBV7-2	TRBJ2-3	13	NA	NA
CASSDDREFYNSPLHF	TGTGCCAGCAGCGACGACAGGGAATTTTATAATTCACCCCTCCACTTT	TRBV9	TRBJ1-6	16	NA	TRBD1
CAARQSVAAMNTGELFF	TGCGCCGCCCGCCAATCGGTAGCGGCAATGAACACCGGGGAGCTGTTTTTT	TRBV4-1	TRBJ2-2	17	NA	NA
CASSQDGASGNIDTQYF	TGTGCCAGCAGCCAAGATGGGGCTAGCGGGAATATTGATACGCAGTATTTT	TRBV4-2	TRBJ2-3	17	NA	TRBD2
CASSEYRLNNEKLFF	TGTGCCAGCAGTGAGTACAGGCTGAATAATGAAAAACTGTTTTTT	TRBV6-1	TRBJ1-4	15	once	NA
CASIPLGLAGVHEQYF	TGTGCCAGCATCCCTCTAGGACTAGCGGGAGTCCACGAGCAGTACTTC	TRBV28	TRBJ2-7	16	once	TRBD2
CASSNRDRVGDTQYF	TGTGCCAGCAGCAACCGGGACAGGGTGGGAGATACGCAGTATTTT	TRBV7-8	TRBJ2-3	15	NA	TRBD1
CASSYPLPAGTGELFF	TGTGCCAGCAGTTACCCCCTACCGGCGGGAACCGGGGAGCTGTTTTTT	TRBV6-5	TRBJ2-2	16	few	NA
CASSYARGQETQYF	TGTGCCAGCAGTTACGCTAGAGGGCAAGAGACCCAGTACTTC	TRBV6-5	TRBJ2-5	14	once	NA
CASSPGQEAQYF	TGTGCCAGCAGCCCAGGACAGGAAGCGCAGTATTTT	TRBV6-5	TRBJ2-3	12	NA	TRBD1
CSVEERPGLYLQETQYF	TGCAGCGTTGAAGAGAGACCGGGACTATACCTGCAAGAGACCCAGTACTTC	TRBV29-1	TRBJ2-5	17	NA	TRBD2
CASIRTGNTEAFF	TGTGCCAGCATACGGACTGGGAACACTGAAGCTTTCTTT	TRBV6-1	TRBJ1-1	13	few	NA
CASSILGGPGDTQYF	TGCGCCAGCAGCATCCTCGGGGGGCCCGGGGATACGCAGTATTTT	TRBV5-1	TRBJ2-3	15	NA	NA
CASSALPRRLTGNTIYF	TGTGCCAGCAGTGCCCTTCCGCGGAGACTAACTGGAAACACCATATATTTT	TRBV6-1	TRBJ1-3	17	NA	NA
CASSLVDRNYGYTF	TGTGCCAGCAGCTTAGTGGACAGAAACTATGGCTACACCTTC	TRBV7-2	TRBJ1-2	14	NA	NA
CASSAKSGVPREQYF	TGTGCCAGCAGTGCGAAAAGCGGGGTCCCTCGCGAGCAGTACTTC	TRBV2	TRBJ2-7	15	NA	TRBD2
CASSLRGDGYTF	TGTGCCAGCAGTTTACGGGGGGATGGCTACACCTTC	TRBV27	TRBJ1-2	12	NA	NA
CSVVEGVPGELFF	TGCAGCGTTGTCGAGGGAGTCCCCGGGGAGCTGTTTTTT	TRBV29-1	TRBJ2-2	13	NA	NA